A selection of T cell receptor beta chains follows, all from one sample in a study of blood T cell repertoires in COVID-19. The assay was immunoSEQ multiplex PCR, and TCRdb's table has in-frame clones only and misses some. The sample has about 250,000 clones; approximately 90% are singletons. Sequencing was performed on PBMCs or T cells enriched from blood (not recorded which). The receptors were gathered from a young man who had recovered from COVID-19. The CDR3 runs from the conserved cysteine through the conserved F or W. The order of the fields is V gene, J gene, CDR3 protein.

v_call: TRBV28; j_call: TRBJ2-7; cdr3_aa: CASSLTGGYEQYF
v_call: TRBV19; j_call: TRBJ2-5; cdr3_aa: CASSISGTSGAETQYF
v_call: TRBV30; j_call: TRBJ2-7; cdr3_aa: CAWRTPGLAEGYEQYF
v_call: TRBV5-1; j_call: TRBJ2-3; cdr3_aa: CASSARGIMLAGAGYTQYF
v_call: TRBV11-3; j_call: TRBJ2-1; cdr3_aa: CASSLPGLANNEQFF
v_call: TRBV7-9; j_call: TRBJ2-7; cdr3_aa: CASSLGAGLDPYEQYF
v_call: TRBV5-4; j_call: TRBJ1-1; cdr3_aa: CASSLEQREAFF
v_call: TRBV3-1/TRBV3-2; j_call: TRBJ1-1; cdr3_aa: CASSHLGASSAFF
v_call: TRBV28; j_call: TRBJ1-1; cdr3_aa: CASSPGDTGNTEAFF
v_call: TRBV6-4; j_call: TRBJ1-5; cdr3_aa: CASSDLPGTGNRSNQPQHF
v_call: TRBV10-3; j_call: TRBJ1-6; cdr3_aa: CAISAAQETYNSPLHF